A single sample is the source of the 24 T cell receptor beta chains below, sequenced in a study of CD8+ T cells in alopecia areata. RNA extraction was followed by reverse transcription into cDNA, which acted as the sequencing template. Generated by immunoSEQ multiplex PCR, the TCRdb table keeps only in-frame clones and is missing some. This sample carries fewer than 250,000 clones, 50% to 70% of them seen once, and the ten largest clones take around 0.44%. The sample was CD4+ T cells sorted from blood, taken at week 0. Every receptor here comes from a human donor with alopecia areata.

V and J are TRBV5-4 and TRBJ1-2; D is unclear. The germline V gene encodes CDR1 SGHNT and CDR2 YYREEE (reference sequence). The length of the CDR3 is 17 residues. V shed 0 bases and J shed 2 bases, with 17 bases lying between them. CDR3 in DNA: TGTGCCAGCAGCTTGGGCCAGGCGTTGAAGGCGAACTATGGCTACACCTTC. This encodes CASSLGQALKANYGYTF.

The V call is TRBV30, the J call TRBJ1-2; a weak D match, TRBD1 (5 bases). Trimming removed 0 bases from V and 3 bases from J, with 11 bases in between. The CDR3 totals 14 residues. Germline V lookup: CDR1 GTSNPN, CDR2 SVGIG (reference sequence). The CDR3 protein is CAWSVRTTHYGYTF. The CDR3 nucleotides are TGTGCCTGGAGTGTACGGACAACCCACTATGGCTACACCTTC.

The rearrangement uses TRBV29-1 and TRBJ1-2; D gene unclear. The CDR3 covers 13 residues. The germline gives CDR1 SQVTM, CDR2 ANQGSEA. V lost 3 bases and J 8 bases, leaving 16 bases between the germline ends. CDR3 nucleotides: TGCAGCGTTGAGGACGTTCTGGGAAGCGGCTACACCTTC. Translating gives CSVEDVLGSGYTF.

This rearrangement joins TRBV25-1 to TRBJ2-7; 8 positions agree with TRBD1. Germline values: CDR1 MGHDK, CDR2 SYGVNS. The CDR3 length is 14 residues. J gave up 3 bases and V 6 bases, and 7 bases lay outside the gene matches. This CDR3 is CASSYGTGNYEQYF. CDR3 nucleotide sequence: TGTGCCAGCAGCTATGGGACAGGTAACTACGAGCAGTACTTC.

This chain uses TRBV6-5 with TRBJ1-2; possibly TRBD1 for D (5 bases). The CDR3 sequence is 15 residues long. Germline values: CDR1 MNHEY, CDR2 SVGAGI. Trimming took 7 bases from V and 2 from J, leaving 17 bases between them. CDR3 residues: CASTPGAGRNYGYTF. For the CDR3, the DNA is TGTGCCAGCACCCCGGGTGCGGGACGGAACTATGGCTACACCTTC.

The chain carries TRBV30 and TRBJ2-5; TRBD2 agrees at 11 bases. V gave up 5 bases and J gave up 5 bases; unmatched junction bases: 4. CDR3 size: 13 residues. Germline V gene sequence: CDR1 GTSNPN, CDR2 SVGIG (reference sequence). The CDR3 is CAWGSGRAETQYF. The CDR3 nucleotides are TGTGCCTGGGGTAGCGGGAGGGCGGAGACCCAGTACTTC.

This clone was seen a handful of times. The chain joins TRBV6-6 to TRBJ1-1, with TRBD1 identical over 7 bases. Trimming took 4 bases from V and 6 from J; bases not matched to a gene: 8. From germline, CDR1 is MNHNY and CDR2 SVGAGI (reference sequence). CDR3 length equals 14 residues. The chain's CDR3 is CASSSQGQLAEAFF. DNA for the CDR3: TGTGCCAGCAGTTCCCAGGGACAGCTCGCTGAAGCTTTCTTT.

This clone was detected a few times. The chain has TRBV2 and TRBJ1-1; possibly TRBD1 for D (5 bases). The CDR3 has 13 amino acids. Germline V gene sequence: CDR1 SNHLY, CDR2 FYNNEI. V was cut by 6 bases and J by 3 bases, with 11 bases left in between. The CDR3 sequence is CASSEWGDTEAFF. The CDR3 DNA sequence: TGTGCCAGCAGCGAGTGGGGGGACACTGAAGCTTTCTTT.

The rearrangement links TRBV6-1 to TRBJ1-3; D remains unclear. Trimming left V 5 bases short and J 2 bases short, with 10 bases between. Germline CDR1 MNHNS, CDR2 SASEGT. This CDR3 comprises 14 residues. CDR3 loop: CASSRGGTGNTIYF. In DNA, the CDR3 is TGTGCCAGCAGTCGCGGTGGCACTGGAAACACCATATATTTT.

The chain recombines TRBV6-4 with TRBJ1-6; D possibly corresponds to TRBD1 (5 bases). CDR1 MRHNA and CDR2 SNTAGT come from the germline V gene. The germline V and J ends were trimmed by 0 bases and 10 bases, with 13 bases remaining between them. The CDR3 has 15 residues. The CDR3, as DNA: TGTGCCAGCAGTGACTCGGCGGGGGATGGGTCACCCCTCCACTTT. Translated, it gives CASSDSAGDGSPLHF.

This clone came up a few times. The chain links TRBV29-1 to TRBJ2-7; tentatively, D is TRBD1 (5 bases). V lost 7 bases and J 0 bases, leaving 10 bases between the germline ends. CDR3 length: 12 amino acids. In germline, CDR1 is SQVTM, CDR2 ANQGSEA. CDR3 sequence (DNA): TGCAGCGCGACAGATTCCTCCTACGAGCAGTACTTC. It yields the protein CSATDSSYEQYF.

The gene calls are TRBV29-1 and TRBJ1-1; D might be TRBD1 (5 bases). Germline V CDR1 and CDR2: SQVTM, ANQGSEA. Between the trimmed V and J ends, which lost 6 bases and 4 bases, there was a span of 15 bases. The CDR3 has 13 residues. This CDR3 reads CSVKGLLGTEAFF. The CDR3 bases are TGCAGCGTGAAGGGACTGTTGGGCACTGAAGCTTTCTTT.

This chain joins TRBV30 and TRBJ2-2; D is tentatively TRBD1 or TRBD2 (5 bases each). The CDR3 loop spans 13 amino acids. CDR1 is GTSNPN and CDR2 is SVGIG in the germline V gene (reference sequence). Trimming took 7 bases from V and 0 from J, leaving 9 bases between them. CDR3 region: CAYGTANTGELFF. CDR3 nucleotides: TGTGCCTACGGGACGGCGAACACCGGGGAGCTGTTTTTT.

The chain uses TRBV29-1 and TRBJ2-1, with D perhaps matching TRBD2 (8 bases). V was shortened by 7 bases and J by 0 bases, with 16 bases between the two germline ends. The germline CDR1 and CDR2 sequences are SQVTM and ANQGSEA. The CDR3 runs 15 residues. CDR3 nucleotide sequence: TGCAGCGCTATGACAGGGACTAGCTCCTACAATGAGCAGTTCTTC. This sequence encodes CSAMTGTSSYNEQFF.

This chain links TRBV11-2 with TRBJ2-2, with 11 bases aligning to TRBD2. CDR3 size: 19 residues. The V and J ends lost 4 bases and 6 bases, in that order; junction bases with no gene match: 16. Germline loops: CDR1 SGHAT, CDR2 FQNNGV. The CDR3 loop reads CASSSNRDTSGRDAGELFF. For the CDR3, the DNA is TGTGCCAGCAGCTCAAACCGCGACACTAGCGGGAGAGACGCCGGGGAGCTGTTTTTT.

This clone has just a few counts. The V and J genes are TRBV30 and TRBJ1-2; 7 nucleotides agree with TRBD1. The CDR3 has 15 residues. Per germline, CDR1 GTSNPN and CDR2 SVGIG (reference sequence). Trimming removed 1 base from V and 0 bases from J; junction bases left unmatched: 5. In DNA form, the CDR3 reads TGTGCCTGGAGTGCTGGACAGGCTCCTAACTATGGCTACACCTTC. Its protein product is CAWSAGQAPNYGYTF.

A note on this clone: At one end, the junction sequence differs from germline, possibly due to a read error. The chain joins TRBV5-4 to TRBJ1-4, with D possibly TRBD1 on 6 matching bases. The CDR3 extends over 12 amino acids. Germline V lookup: CDR1 SGHNT, CDR2 YYREEE (reference sequence). Written as DNA, the CDR3 is TGTGCCAGCAGCTTGAGTCCAGGGGTTTGGGTTTTT. As protein: CASSLSPGVWVF.

V usage is TRBV4-2 and J usage is TRBJ1-2; a weak D match, TRBD1 (5 bases). Germline V CDR1 and CDR2: LGHNA, YNFKEQ. CDR3 length: 15 amino acids. V dropped 0 bases and J dropped 8 bases, with 16 bases sitting between them. This CDR3 reads CASSQDLGRESGYTF. DNA for the CDR3: TGTGCCAGCAGCCAAGATCTTGGCAGGGAGAGCGGCTACACCTTC.

The chain joins TRBV29-1 to TRBJ2-1, with no clear D. The CDR3 covers 17 residues. The germline CDR1 and CDR2 sequences are SQVTM and ANQGSEA. Trimming removed 2 bases at V and 0 bases at J, with 17 bases between. The DNA for the CDR3 is TGCAGCGTTGAAACTTTAGGACGGATGAGCTCCTACAATGAGCAGTTCTTC. Protein: CSVETLGRMSSYNEQFF.

The CDR3 DNA reads as TGCAGCGTTGATGGGACAGGGAACGGACTAAACGAGCAGTACTTC. Translating gives CSVDGTGNGLNEQYF. The rearrangement links TRBV29-1 to TRBJ2-7; 9 bases are shared with TRBD1. Germline values: CDR1 SQVTM, CDR2 ANQGSEA. This CDR3 is 15 amino acids long. J was trimmed by 5 bases and V by 3 bases; bases with no gene match: 11.

The rearrangement joins TRBV6-1 to TRBJ2-7, with 14 bases matching TRBD2. This CDR3 region has 15 residues. V was clipped by 5 bases and J by 7 bases; unmatched bases: 7. Germline CDR1 is MNHNS and CDR2 is SASEGT. The DNA for the CDR3 is TGTGCCAGCAGTACGGGACTAGCGGGAGTAAGTGAGCAGTACTTC. Protein product: CASSTGLAGVSEQYF.

The DNA for the CDR3 is TGTGCCTGGAGTGTTTCATCAGATACGCAGTATTTT. It translates to CAWSVSSDTQYF. The chain couples TRBV30 to TRBJ2-3; D not resolved. Germline loops: CDR1 GTSNPN, CDR2 SVGIG (reference sequence). The CDR3 runs to 12 residues. Between the trimmed V and J ends, which lost 0 bases and 4 bases, there was a span of 5 bases.

V and J are TRBV29-1 and TRBJ2-1; the match to TRBD2 covers 7 bases. After removal of 4 bases from V and 0 bases from J, the junction contained 3 bases not matched to a gene. CDR1 and CDR2 (germline): SQVTM, ANQGSEA. The CDR3 has 14 amino acids. CDR3 amino acids: CSVVGGGSYNEQFF. Here the CDR3 DNA reads TGCAGCGTTGTGGGCGGGGGCTCCTACAATGAGCAGTTCTTC.

The V call is TRBV4-1, the J call TRBJ1-1, with D tentatively TRBD1 (6 bases). This CDR3 comprises 16 residues. The germline V gene encodes CDR1 MGHRA and CDR2 YSYEKL. With 4 bases removed from V and 0 bases from J, the gap between germline ends came to 15 bases. The CDR3 loop is CASSRTQGKVNTEAFF. The CDR3 DNA reads as TGCGCCAGCAGCCGAACCCAGGGGAAAGTGAACACTGAAGCTTTCTTT.